This TCR beta chain appears in the sequencing data of a study of T-cell memory formation after mild COVID-19. Overall study context: Largely, the TCR clusters proved donor specific.

V was pared by 5 bases and J by 5 bases, with 6 bases between. Germline V gene data show CDR1 as SNHLY and CDR2 as FYNNEI. CDR3 length: 11 residues. The study's findings and limits: Clones contracting over day 15 to 85 were CD4/CD8 balanced, with later expanders leaning CD4+. Whether day 37 second-wave clones are SARS-CoV-2-specific was not confirmed.

TCRdb called the 5' RACE reads again in MiXCR, with one record for every CDR3 protein. Of around 370,000 distinct CDR3 sequences in the sample, around 20% were seen once. Regarding this clonotype: The antigen is not known.

The J gene is TRBJ1-1, the V gene TRBV2; D is undetermined. The sequence came from an adult woman who had mild COVID-19 (a few samples of this study predate the infection). Cell type and time point are not known. The sequencing sample was made of PBMCs or a T cell subset sorted from them (not recorded which). Here the CDR3 DNA reads TGTGCCAGCAGTTGGGTGACTGAAGCTTTCTTT. Its translation: CASSWVTEAFF.